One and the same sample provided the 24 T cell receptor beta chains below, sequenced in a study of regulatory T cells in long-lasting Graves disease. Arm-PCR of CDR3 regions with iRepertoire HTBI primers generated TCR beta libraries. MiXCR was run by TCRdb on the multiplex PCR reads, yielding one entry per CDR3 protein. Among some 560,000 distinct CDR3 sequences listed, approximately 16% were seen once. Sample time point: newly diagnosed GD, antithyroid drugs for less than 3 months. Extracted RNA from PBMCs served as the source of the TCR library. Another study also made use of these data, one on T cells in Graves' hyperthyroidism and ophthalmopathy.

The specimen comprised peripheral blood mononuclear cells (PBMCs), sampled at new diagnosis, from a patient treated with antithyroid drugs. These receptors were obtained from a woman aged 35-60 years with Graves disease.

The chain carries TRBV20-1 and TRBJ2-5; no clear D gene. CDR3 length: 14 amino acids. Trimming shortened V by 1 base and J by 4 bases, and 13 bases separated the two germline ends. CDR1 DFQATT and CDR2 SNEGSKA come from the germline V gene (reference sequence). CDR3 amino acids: CSARGLGIRETQYF. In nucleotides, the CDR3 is TGCAGTGCTAGAGGCCTGGGGATCAGAGAGACCCAGTACTTC.

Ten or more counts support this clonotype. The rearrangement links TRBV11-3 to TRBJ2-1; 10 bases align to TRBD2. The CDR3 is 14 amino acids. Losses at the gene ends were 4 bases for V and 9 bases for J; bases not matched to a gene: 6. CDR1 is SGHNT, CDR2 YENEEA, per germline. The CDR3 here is CASSWGGLATEQFF. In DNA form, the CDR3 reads TGTGCCAGCAGCTGGGGGGGACTAGCGACTGAGCAGTTCTTC.

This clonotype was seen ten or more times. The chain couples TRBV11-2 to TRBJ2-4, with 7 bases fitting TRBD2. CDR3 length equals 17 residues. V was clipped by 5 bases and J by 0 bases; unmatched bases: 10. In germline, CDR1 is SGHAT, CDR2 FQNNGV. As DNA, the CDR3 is TGTGCCAGCAGCCCAGTGAGCGGGGTACTAGCCAAAAACATTCAGTACTTC. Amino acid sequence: CASSPVSGVLAKNIQYF.

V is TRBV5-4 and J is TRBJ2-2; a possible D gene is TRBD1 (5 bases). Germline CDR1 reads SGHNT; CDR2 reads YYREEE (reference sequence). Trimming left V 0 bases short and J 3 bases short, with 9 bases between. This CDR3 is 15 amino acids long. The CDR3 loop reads CASSLVGVDTGELFF. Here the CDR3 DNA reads TGTGCCAGCAGCTTGGTAGGGGTCGACACCGGGGAGCTGTTTTTT.

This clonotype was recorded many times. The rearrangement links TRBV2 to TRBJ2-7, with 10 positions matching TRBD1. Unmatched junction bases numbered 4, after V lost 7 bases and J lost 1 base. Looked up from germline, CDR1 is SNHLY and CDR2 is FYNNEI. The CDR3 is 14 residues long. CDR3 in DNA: TGTGCCAGCACGAGGGACAGGGGATCCTACGAGCAGTACTTC. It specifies CASTRDRGSYEQYF.

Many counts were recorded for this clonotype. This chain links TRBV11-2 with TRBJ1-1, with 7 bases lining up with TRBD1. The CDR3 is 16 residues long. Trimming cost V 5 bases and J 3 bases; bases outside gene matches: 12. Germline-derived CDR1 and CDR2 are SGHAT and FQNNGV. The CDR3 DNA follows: TGTGCCAGCAGCCTTGGCAGGGGGGAAAGGCACACTGAAGCTTTCTTT. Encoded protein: CASSLGRGERHTEAFF.

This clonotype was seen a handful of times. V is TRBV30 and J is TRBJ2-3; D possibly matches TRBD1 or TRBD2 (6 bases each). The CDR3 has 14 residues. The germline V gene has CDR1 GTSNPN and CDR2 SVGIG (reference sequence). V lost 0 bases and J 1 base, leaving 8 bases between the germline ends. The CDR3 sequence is CAWSVGGRTDTQYF. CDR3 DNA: TGTGCCTGGAGTGTAGGGGGGCGCACAGATACGCAGTATTTT.

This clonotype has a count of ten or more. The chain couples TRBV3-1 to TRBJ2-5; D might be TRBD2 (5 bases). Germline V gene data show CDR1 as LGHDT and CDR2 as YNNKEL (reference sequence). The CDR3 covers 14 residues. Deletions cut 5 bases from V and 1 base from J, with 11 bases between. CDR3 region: CASSSRSGQETQYF. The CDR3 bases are TGTGCCAGCAGCAGTCGAAGCGGCCAAGAGACCCAGTACTTC.

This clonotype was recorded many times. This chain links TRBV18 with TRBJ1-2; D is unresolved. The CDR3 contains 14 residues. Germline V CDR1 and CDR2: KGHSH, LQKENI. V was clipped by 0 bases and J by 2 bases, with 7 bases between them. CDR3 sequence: CASSPPIGNYGYTF. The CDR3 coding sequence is TGTGCCAGCTCACCACCAATAGGGAACTATGGCTACACCTTC.

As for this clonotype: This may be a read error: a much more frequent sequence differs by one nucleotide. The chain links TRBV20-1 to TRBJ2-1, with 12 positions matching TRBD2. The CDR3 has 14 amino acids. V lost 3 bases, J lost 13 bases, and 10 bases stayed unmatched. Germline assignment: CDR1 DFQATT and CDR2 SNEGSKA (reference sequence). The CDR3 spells CSASRLAGEETQFF. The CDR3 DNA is TGCAGTGCTAGCCGACTAGCGGGGGAAGAGACCCAGTTCTTC.

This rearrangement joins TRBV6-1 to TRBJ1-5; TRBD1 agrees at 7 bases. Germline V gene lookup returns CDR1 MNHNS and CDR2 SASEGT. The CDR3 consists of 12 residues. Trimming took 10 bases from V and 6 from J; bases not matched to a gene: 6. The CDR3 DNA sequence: TGTGCCACGGGACAGCCTAGTCAGCCCCAGCATTTT. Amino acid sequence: CATGQPSQPQHF.

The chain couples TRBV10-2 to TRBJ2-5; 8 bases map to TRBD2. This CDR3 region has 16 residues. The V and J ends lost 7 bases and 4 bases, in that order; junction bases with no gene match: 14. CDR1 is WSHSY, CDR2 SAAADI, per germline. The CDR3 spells CASTRAGATRGETQYF. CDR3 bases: TGCGCCAGCACTAGAGCGGGGGCCACTCGGGGAGAGACCCAGTACTTC.

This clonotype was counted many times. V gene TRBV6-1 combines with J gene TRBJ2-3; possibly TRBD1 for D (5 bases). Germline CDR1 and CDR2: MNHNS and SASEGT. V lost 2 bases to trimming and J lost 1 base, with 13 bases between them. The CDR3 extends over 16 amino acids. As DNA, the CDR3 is TGTGCCAGCAGTGAACAAGGGGTTATTGGCACAGATACGCAGTATTTT. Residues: CASSEQGVIGTDTQYF.

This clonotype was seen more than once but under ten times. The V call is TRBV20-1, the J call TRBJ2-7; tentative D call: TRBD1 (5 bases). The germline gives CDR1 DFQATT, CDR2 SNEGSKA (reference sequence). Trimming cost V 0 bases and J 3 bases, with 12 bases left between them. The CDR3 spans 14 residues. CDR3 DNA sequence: TGCAGTGCTAGAGACGGGCAGGGATTCTACGAGCAGTACTTC. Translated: CSARDGQGFYEQYF.

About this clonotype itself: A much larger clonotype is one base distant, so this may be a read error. CDR3 in DNA: TGTGCCAGCACCCGACAGAGCTCTGGGGCCAACGTCCTGACTTTC. It yields the protein CASTRQSSGANVLTF. V usage is TRBV2 and J usage is TRBJ2-6; tentative D call: TRBD1 (5 bases). Trimming took off 7 bases at V and 0 bases at J, with 10 bases between the two ends. CDR3 length: 15 amino acids. Germline values: CDR1 SNHLY, CDR2 FYNNEI.

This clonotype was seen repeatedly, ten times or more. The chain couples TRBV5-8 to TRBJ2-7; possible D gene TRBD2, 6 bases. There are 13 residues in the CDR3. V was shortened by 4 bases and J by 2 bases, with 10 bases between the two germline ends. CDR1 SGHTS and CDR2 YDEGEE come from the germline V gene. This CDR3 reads CASSRGTPYEQYF. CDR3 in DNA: TGTGCCAGCAGCCGGGGGACCCCCTACGAGCAGTACTTC. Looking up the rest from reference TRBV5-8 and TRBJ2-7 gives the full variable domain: EAGVTQSPTHLIKTRGQQATLRCSPISGHTSVYWYQQALGLGLQFLLWYDEGEERNRGNFPPRFSGRQFPNYSSELNVNALELEDSALYLCASSRGTPYEQYFGPGTRLTVT.

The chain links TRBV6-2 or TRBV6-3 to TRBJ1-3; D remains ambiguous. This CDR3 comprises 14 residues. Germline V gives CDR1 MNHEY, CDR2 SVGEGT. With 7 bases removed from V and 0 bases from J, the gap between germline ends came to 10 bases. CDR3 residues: CASTLPPSGNTIYF. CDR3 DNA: TGTGCCAGCACCCTACCCCCCTCTGGAAACACCATATATTTT.

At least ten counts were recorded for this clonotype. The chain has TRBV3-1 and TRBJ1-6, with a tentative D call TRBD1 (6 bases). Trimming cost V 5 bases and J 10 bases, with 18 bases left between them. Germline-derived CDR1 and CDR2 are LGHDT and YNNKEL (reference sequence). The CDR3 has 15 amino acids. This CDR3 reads CASSEGRGASSPLHF. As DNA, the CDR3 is TGTGCCAGCAGCGAAGGGCGGGGGGCGAGCTCACCCCTCCACTTT. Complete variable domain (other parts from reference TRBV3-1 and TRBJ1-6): DTAVSQTPKYLVTQMGNDKSIKCEQNLGHDTMYWYKQDSKKFLKIMFSYNNKELIINETVPNRFSPKSPDKAHLNLHINSLELGDSAVYFCASSEGRGASSPLHFGNGTRLTVT.

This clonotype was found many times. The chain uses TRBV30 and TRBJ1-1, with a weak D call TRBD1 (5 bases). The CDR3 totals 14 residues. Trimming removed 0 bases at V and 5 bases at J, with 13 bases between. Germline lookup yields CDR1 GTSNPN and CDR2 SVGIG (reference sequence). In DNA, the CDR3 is TGTGCCTGGAGTGTAACGGTGGGGGGGACTGAAGCTTTCTTT. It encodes CAWSVTVGGTEAFF.

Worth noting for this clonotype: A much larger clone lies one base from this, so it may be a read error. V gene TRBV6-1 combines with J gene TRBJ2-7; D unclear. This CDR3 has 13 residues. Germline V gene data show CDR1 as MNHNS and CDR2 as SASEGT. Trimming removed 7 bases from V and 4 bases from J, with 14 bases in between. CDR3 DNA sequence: TGTGCCAGCATGGATCCTAATCAATACGAGCAGTACTTC. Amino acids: CASMDPNQYEQYF.

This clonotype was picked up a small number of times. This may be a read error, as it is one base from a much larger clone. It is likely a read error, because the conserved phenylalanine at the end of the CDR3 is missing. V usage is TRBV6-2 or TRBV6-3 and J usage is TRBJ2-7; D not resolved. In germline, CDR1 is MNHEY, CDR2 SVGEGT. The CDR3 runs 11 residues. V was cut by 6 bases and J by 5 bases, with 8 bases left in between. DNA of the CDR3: TGTGCCAGCAGCACACTCCACGAGCAGTACCTC. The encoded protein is CASSTLHEQYL.

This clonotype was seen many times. The CDR3 region is CASTKRQGKIGETQYF. The CDR3 coding sequence is TGTGCCAGCACCAAAAGACAGGGGAAAATCGGAGAGACCCAGTACTTC. V usage is TRBV2 and J usage is TRBJ2-5, with 8 positions matching TRBD1. Germline values: CDR1 SNHLY, CDR2 FYNNEI. With V trimmed by 7 bases and J by 4 bases, 14 bases remained unmatched. This CDR3 contains 16 residues.

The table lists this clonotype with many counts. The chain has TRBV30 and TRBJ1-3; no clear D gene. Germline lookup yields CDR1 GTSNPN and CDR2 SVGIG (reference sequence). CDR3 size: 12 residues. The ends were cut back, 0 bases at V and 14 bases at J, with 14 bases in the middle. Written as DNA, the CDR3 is TGTGCCTGGAGTGTACTCGGCGGCATATTATATTTT. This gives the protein CAWSVLGGILYF.

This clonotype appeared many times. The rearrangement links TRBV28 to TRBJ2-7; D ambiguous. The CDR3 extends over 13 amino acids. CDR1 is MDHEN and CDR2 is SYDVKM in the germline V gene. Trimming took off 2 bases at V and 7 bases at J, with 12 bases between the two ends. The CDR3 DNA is TGTGCCAGCAGTTTAACCGGGTCAAGAGAGCAGTACTTC. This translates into CASSLTGSREQYF.